This TCR beta chain was found in a study of shared clonotypes between healthy human individuals. Study information: CD4 naive cells filled three plates per donor, CD4 memory three, CD8 naive two and CD8 memory one.

In regard to this clone: Its antigen is unknown.

Whole-study results and caveats: Larger richness was generally estimated for naive than memory subsets.

The data were produced by immunoSEQ multiplex PCR, yet TCRdb's version contains in-frame clones alone and is incomplete. The data contain over a million clones, around 95% of them singletons. The V end was cut by 3 bases, the J end by 4 bases, with 13 bases between. The CDR3 is 16 residues long. The germline gives CDR1 MNHEY, CDR2 SMNVEV (reference sequence). Donors comprised only Caucasian adults living in Nashville, Tennessee. Investigators divided CD4+ cells into CD45RA+ naive and CD45RA-negative memory subsets. This clonotype originated in a man aged 25-40 years in good health. Sequencing was carried out using naive CD4+ T cells sorted from blood. Subset given: CD45RA+ positively selected. V and J are TRBV27 and TRBJ2-6; D may be TRBD1 (6 bases). The CDR3 DNA is TGTGCCAGCAGTTTTTACAGGGCAGGAGGGGCCAACGTCCTGACTTTC. Translation gives CASSFYRAGGANVLTF.